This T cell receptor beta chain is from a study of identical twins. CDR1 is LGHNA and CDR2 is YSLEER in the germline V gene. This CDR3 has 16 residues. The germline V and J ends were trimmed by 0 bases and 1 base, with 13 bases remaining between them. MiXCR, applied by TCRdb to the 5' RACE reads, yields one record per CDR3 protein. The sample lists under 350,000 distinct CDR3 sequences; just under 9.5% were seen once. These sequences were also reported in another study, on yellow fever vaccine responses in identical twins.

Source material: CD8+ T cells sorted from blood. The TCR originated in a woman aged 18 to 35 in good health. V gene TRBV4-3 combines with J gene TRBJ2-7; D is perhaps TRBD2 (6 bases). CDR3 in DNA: TGCGCCAGCAGCCAAGACGTTGGGGACTCTTCCTACGAGCAGTACTTC. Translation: CASSQDVGDSSYEQYF.